These T cell receptor beta chains were read from a single sample in a study of T cell repertoires in cytomegalovirus infection. TCRdb redid the calling of the reads with MiXCR, one entry per CDR3 protein. The data hold 480,000 or so distinct CDR3 sequences, with approximately 10% observed a single time. The specimen was PBMCs. The source is a human donor in good health (CMV status not recorded). Some clones in this sample may be carry-over from other donors' samples. Each CDR3 is given with its conserved first and last residue. Each record gives: V gene, J gene, clone size, D gene, CDR3 protein, CDR3 DNA. The D gene is left open where the match is weak. Not every row has a clone size; where given, it reads once, few, many or a size class.

TRBV20-1,TRBJ2-3,-,TRBD2,CSADGGVGDTQYF,TGCAGCGCCGACGGGGGGGTTGGAGATACGCAGTATTTT
TRBV29-1,TRBJ1-3,-,-,CSGALSSGNTIYF,TGCAGCGGCGCTCTCTCCTCTGGAAACACCATATATTTT
TRBV12-3/TRBV12-4,TRBJ2-7,many,TRBD2,CASSPGLAGGYEQYF,TGTGCCAGCAGTCCTGGACTAGCGGGAGGGTACGAGCAGTACTTC
TRBV4-1,TRBJ1-3,many,-,CASSQVAANSGNTIYF,TGCGCCAGCAGCCAAGTGGCAGCCAACTCTGGAAACACCATATATTTT
TRBV6-5,TRBJ2-5,-,TRBD1,CASRFGTGGKTQYF,TGTGCCAGCAGATTTGGGACAGGGGGCAAGACCCAGTACTTC
TRBV29-1,TRBJ2-4,few,-,CSASATVKNIQYF,TGCAGCGCCTCGGCAACGGTCAAAAACATTCAGTACTTC
TRBV5-1,TRBJ2-4,few,TRBD1,CASSGQAPPGDIQYF,TGCGCCTCCAGCGGACAGGCCCCCCCAGGAGACATTCAGTACTTC
TRBV5-4,TRBJ1-2,few,TRBD1,CASSLGDSSYGYTF,TGTGCCAGCAGCTTGGGGGACAGCTCCTATGGCTACACCTTC
TRBV19,TRBJ1-5,many,-,CASSIGVFNQPQHF,TGTGCCAGTAGTATAGGGGTTTTCAATCAGCCCCAGCATTTT
TRBV6-1,TRBJ2-7,many,TRBD1,CASSENEGARIYEQYF,TGTGCCAGCAGTGAAAATGAGGGGGCTCGGATCTACGAGCAGTACTTC
TRBV7-8,TRBJ2-7,many,TRBD1,CASSLGDRGSEQYF,TGTGCCAGCAGCTTAGGGGACAGGGGTTCCGAGCAGTACTTC
TRBV27,TRBJ2-6,few,-,CASSLSRGTGANVLTF,TGTGCCAGCAGTTTATCGAGAGGGACTGGGGCCAACGTCCTGACTTTC
TRBV11-2,TRBJ2-3,once,TRBD2,CASSPIAGGPADTQYF,TGTGCCAGCAGCCCTATAGCGGGGGGGCCCGCAGATACGCAGTATTTT
TRBV29-1,TRBJ1-2,many,-,CSVEAGPDSLLNYGYTF,TGCAGCGTTGAAGCGGGACCGGACAGCCTTCTTAACTATGGCTACACCTTC
TRBV29-1,TRBJ2-1,many,-,CSAEGALSSYNEQFF,TGCAGCGCTGAAGGCGCGCTGAGCTCCTACAATGAGCAGTTCTTC
TRBV7-2,TRBJ1-4,many,-,CASSLVVGNEKLFF,TGTGCCAGCAGCTTAGTAGTGGGTAATGAAAAACTGTTTTTT
TRBV10-3,TRBJ2-1,many,-,CAISEVTGDNEQFF,TGTGCCATCAGTGAGGTCACTGGAGACAATGAGCAGTTCTTC
TRBV27,TRBJ1-5,many,-,CASSLIADNSPQHF,TGTGCCAGCAGTTTAATAGCAGATAACTCGCCCCAGCATTTT
TRBV5-5,TRBJ2-6,many,-,CASSPGDLLSVLTF,TGTGCCAGCAGCCCCGGGGACCTTTTAAGCGTCCTGACTTTC
TRBV20-1,TRBJ2-7,many,-,CSARRGLSYEQYF,TGCAGTGCTCGACGGGGGCTATCCTACGAGCAGTACTTC
TRBV19,TRBJ1-5,few,-,CASSIMKNQPQHF,TGTGCCAGTAGTATTATGAAGAATCAGCCCCAGCATTTT
TRBV10-3,TRBJ2-1,many,-,CAITSGRGVNEQFF,TGTGCCATCACCTCCGGGCGCGGGGTCAATGAGCAGTTCTTC
TRBV6-2/TRBV6-3,TRBJ2-2,many,-,CASSYQPGGELFF,TGTGCCAGCAGTTACCAACCTGGGGGGGAGCTGTTTTTT
TRBV6-5,TRBJ1-3,-,-,CASSYGFSGNTIYF,TGTGCCAGCAGTTATGGTTTCTCTGGAAACACCATATATTTT
TRBV10-2,TRBJ1-1,many,-,CASSEAGKRTEAFF,TGCGCCAGCAGTGAGGCAGGGAAGAGGACTGAAGCTTTCTTT
TRBV27,TRBJ2-7,many,-,CASTRTGLSSYEQYF,TGTGCCAGCACCCGGACGGGTTTGAGCTCCTACGAGCAGTACTTC
TRBV19,TRBJ1-2,many,TRBD1,CASSPEGQGNYGYTF,TGTGCCAGTAGTCCAGAGGGACAGGGCAACTATGGCTACACCTTC
TRBV11-2,TRBJ1-3,many,-,CASRKGVHSGNTIYF,TGTGCCAGCAGGAAAGGAGTCCACTCTGGGAACACCATATATTTT
TRBV2,TRBJ1-5,once,-,CASKVEASNQPQHF,TGTGCCAGCAAAGTGGAGGCCAGCAATCAGCCCCAGCATTTT
TRBV7-3,TRBJ2-3,many,-,CASSLTHTPRGADTQYF,TGTGCCAGCAGCTTAACGCACACCCCGAGGGGCGCAGATACGCAGTATTTT
TRBV6-6,TRBJ1-3,-,-,CASSYRGDTIYF,TGTGCCAGCAGTTACAGGGGCGACACCATATATTTT
TRBV6-5,TRBJ1-2,many,TRBD1,CASTRQGVDYGYTF,TGTGCCAGCACTAGACAGGGGGTGGACTATGGCTACACCTTC
TRBV6-6,TRBJ1-6,many,-,CASSYPRGLITLAQSSYNSPLHF,TGTGCCAGCAGTTACCCAAGAGGCCTAATTACGTTAGCTCAAAGCTCCTATAATTCACCCCTCCACTTT
TRBV7-9,TRBJ2-1,many,TRBD2,CASSVTSGPYNEQFF,TGTGCCAGCAGCGTGACTAGCGGGCCCTACAATGAGCAGTTCTTC
TRBV14,TRBJ1-1,many,-,CASSPMGGFDTEAFF,TGTGCCAGCAGCCCAATGGGGGGGTTCGACACTGAAGCTTTCTTT
TRBV28,TRBJ2-1,many,TRBD1,CASSSPAGGKGEQFF,TGTGCCAGCAGTTCCCCGGCAGGGGGTAAGGGTGAGCAGTTCTTC
TRBV19,TRBJ1-1,many,-,CASRSFGEEAFF,TGTGCCAGTAGGTCCTTTGGAGAGGAAGCTTTCTTT
TRBV19,TRBJ2-2,-,-,CASSNTGASNTGELFF,TGTGCCAGTAGTAATACGGGGGCCTCGAACACCGGGGAGCTGTTTTTT
TRBV2,TRBJ2-7,-,-,CASRKDSTISSYEQYF,TGTGCCAGCAGGAAGGACAGTACCATCAGCTCCTACGAGCAGTACTTC
TRBV23-1,TRBJ1-5,few,TRBD1,CASSQERQGHQPQHF,TGCGCCAGCAGTCAAGAAAGACAGGGGCATCAGCCCCAGCATTTT
TRBV18,TRBJ2-5,-,TRBD1,CASSPGTGIYQETQYF,TGTGCCAGCTCACCTGGGACAGGGATTTATCAAGAGACCCAGTACTTC
TRBV6-5,TRBJ1-5,many,-,CASSPDVWGNQPQHF,TGTGCCAGCAGTCCTGACGTGTGGGGCAATCAGCCCCAGCATTTT
TRBV5-1,TRBJ2-7,few,-,CASSSGTNYEQYF,TGCGCCAGCAGCTCCGGGACAAACTACGAGCAGTACTTC
TRBV12-3/TRBV12-4,TRBJ1-2,many,-,CASSFKIIGGYGYTF,TGTGCCAGCAGTTTTAAAATAATTGGGGGCTATGGCTACACCTTC
TRBV6-1,TRBJ1-5,many,TRBD1,CASRETDRGYNQPQHF,TGTGCCAGCAGGGAAACTGACAGGGGGTATAATCAGCCCCAGCATTTT
TRBV2,TRBJ1-3,many,TRBD1,CASSERTGVNTIYF,TGTGCCAGCAGTGAAAGAACAGGGGTGAACACCATATATTTT
TRBV20-1,TRBJ1-5,-,TRBD1,CSALPTFGTDYSNQPQHF,TGCAGTGCTCTACCTACATTTGGGACAGACTATAGCAATCAGCCCCAGCATTTT
TRBV18,TRBJ2-7,-,-,CASSPPLTSRPYEQYF,TGTGCCAGCTCACCACCACTTACTAGTCGTCCCTACGAGCAGTACTTC